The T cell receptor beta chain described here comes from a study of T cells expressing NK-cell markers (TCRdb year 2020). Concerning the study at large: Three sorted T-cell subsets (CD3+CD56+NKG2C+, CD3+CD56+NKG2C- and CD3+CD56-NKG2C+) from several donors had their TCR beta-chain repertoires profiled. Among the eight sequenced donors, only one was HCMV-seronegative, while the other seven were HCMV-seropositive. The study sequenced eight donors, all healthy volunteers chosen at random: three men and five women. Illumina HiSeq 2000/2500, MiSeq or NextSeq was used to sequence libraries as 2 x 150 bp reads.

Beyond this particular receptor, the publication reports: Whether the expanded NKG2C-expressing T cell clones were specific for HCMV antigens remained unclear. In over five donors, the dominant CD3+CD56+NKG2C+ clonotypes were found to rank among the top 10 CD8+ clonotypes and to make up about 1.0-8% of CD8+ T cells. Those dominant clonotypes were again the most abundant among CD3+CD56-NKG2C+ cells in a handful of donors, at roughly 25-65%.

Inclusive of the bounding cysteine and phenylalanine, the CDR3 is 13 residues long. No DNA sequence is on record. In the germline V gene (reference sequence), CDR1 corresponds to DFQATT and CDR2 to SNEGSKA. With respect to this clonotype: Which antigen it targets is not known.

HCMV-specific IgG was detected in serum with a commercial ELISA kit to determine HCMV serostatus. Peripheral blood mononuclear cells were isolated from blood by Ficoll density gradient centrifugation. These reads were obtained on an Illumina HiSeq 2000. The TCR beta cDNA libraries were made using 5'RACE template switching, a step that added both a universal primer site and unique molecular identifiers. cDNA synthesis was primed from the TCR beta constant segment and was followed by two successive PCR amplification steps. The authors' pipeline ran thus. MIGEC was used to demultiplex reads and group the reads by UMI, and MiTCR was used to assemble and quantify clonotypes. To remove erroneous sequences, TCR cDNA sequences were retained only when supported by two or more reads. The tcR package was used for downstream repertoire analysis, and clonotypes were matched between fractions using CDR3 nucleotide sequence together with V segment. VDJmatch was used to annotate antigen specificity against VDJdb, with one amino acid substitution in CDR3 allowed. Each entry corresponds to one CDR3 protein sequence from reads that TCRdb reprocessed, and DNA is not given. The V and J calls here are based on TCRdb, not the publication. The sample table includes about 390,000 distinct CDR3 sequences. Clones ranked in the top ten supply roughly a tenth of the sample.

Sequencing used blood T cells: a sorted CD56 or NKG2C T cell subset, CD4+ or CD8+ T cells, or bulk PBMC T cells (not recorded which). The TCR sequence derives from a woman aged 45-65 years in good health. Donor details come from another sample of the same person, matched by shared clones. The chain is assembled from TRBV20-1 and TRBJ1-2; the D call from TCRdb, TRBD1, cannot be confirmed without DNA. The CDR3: CSARAGTGQGYTF.